These 32 T cell receptor beta chains originate from one sample sequenced in a study of early T cells in non-severe SARS-CoV-2 infection (dated by TCRdb to the early 2020s). Libraries were made using 5' RACE. The sequencer was a NextSeq 500. Through fastp at Q25 and MiXCR, TCRdb rebuilt clones from the public reads, retaining in-frame beta chains. Rows with one shared CDR3 protein collapse into an entry with the most common genes and DNA. Here the sample has some 19,000 distinct CDR3 sequences; about 4.2% occur a single time. The ten top clones hold approximately 6.6% of the sample. The sample consisted of whole blood. Receptor source: an adult who was a healthcare worker with PCR-confirmed SARS-CoV-2 infection or an uninfected control (not recorded which).

This clonotype appeared many times. This sequence joins TRBV6-2 or TRBV6-3 and TRBJ2-1; 13 nucleotides agree with TRBD2. With V trimmed by 7 bases and J by 6 bases, 15 bases remained unmatched. This CDR3 spans 18 amino acids. The germline V gene encodes CDR1 MNHEY and CDR2 SVGEGT. The CDR3 reads CASTRPGTSGVVSNEQFF. The CDR3 DNA reads as TGTGCCAGCACCCGACCCGGGACTAGCGGGGTTGTAAGCAATGAGCAGTTCTTC.

This clonotype was seen only a few times. The CDR3 protein is CSARDSRGPLNTGELFF. The CDR3 bases are TGCAGTGCTAGAGATAGCCGGGGACCCCTCAACACCGGGGAGCTGTTTTTT. The chain uses TRBV20-1 and TRBJ2-2; TRBD1 or TRBD2 may be the D gene (5 bases each). CDR1 is DFQATT, CDR2 SNEGSKA, per germline (reference sequence). This CDR3 comprises 17 residues. V lost 0 bases and J lost 2, with 16 bases in between.

The rearrangement joins TRBV7-9 to TRBJ2-4; possibly TRBD1 for D (6 bases). Germline CDR1 SEHNR, CDR2 FQNEAQ (reference sequence). The CDR3 spans 14 residues. V was cut by 3 bases and J by 2 bases, with 8 bases left in between. The CDR3 DNA follows: TGTGCCAGCAGCTTCCAGGGGACCAAAAACATTCAGTACTTC. Translation: CASSFQGTKNIQYF.

This clonotype was seen repeatedly, ten times or more. The chain has TRBV7-3 and TRBJ1-1; TRBD1 matches at 7 bases. Trimming at V came to 5 bases and at J to 0 bases, leaving 6 bases not matched to a gene. The CDR3 runs to 15 residues. Germline CDR1 reads SGHTA; CDR2 reads FQGTGA. The CDR3 coding sequence is TGTGCCAGCAGCAGCGGGACAGCGATGAACACTGAAGCTTTCTTT. Its protein product is CASSSGTAMNTEAFF.

This clonotype was seen many times. The V call is TRBV6-6, the J call TRBJ1-2; D gene ambiguous. The V end was cut by 6 bases, the J end by 1 base, with 18 bases between. Per germline, CDR1 MNHNY and CDR2 SVGAGI (reference sequence). This CDR3 is built from 16 residues. This CDR3 reads CASSPTGQTFNYGYTF. In DNA form, the CDR3 reads TGTGCCAGCAGCCCTACTGGGCAAACTTTTAACTATGGCTACACCTTC.

Ten or more counts support this clonotype. This sequence joins TRBV19 and TRBJ1-5, with D possibly matching TRBD1 (6 bases). Germline CDR1 and CDR2: LNHDA and SQIVND (reference sequence). The CDR3 spans 15 residues. Trimming left V 6 bases short and J 0 bases short, with 12 bases between. CDR3 in DNA: TGTGCCAGTAGCCTGGACAGTTATAGCAATCAGCCCCAGCATTTT. This sequence encodes CASSLDSYSNQPQHF.

This clonotype was picked up many times. The chain recombines TRBV25-1 with TRBJ1-2; D is possibly TRBD1 (5 bases). V lost 2 bases and J 0 bases, leaving 10 bases between the germline ends. The germline CDR1 and CDR2 sequences are MGHDK and SYGVNS. CDR3 length: 15 residues. The CDR3 DNA sequence: TGTGCCAGCAGTGAAGAAACAGGCACTAACTATGGCTACACCTTC. Protein product: CASSEETGTNYGYTF.

This clonotype was observed a handful of times. V usage is TRBV9 and J usage is TRBJ2-2, with D unclear. The V end was cut by 3 bases, the J end by 2 bases, with 2 bases between. CDR3 length: 12 amino acids. Germline V gene lookup returns CDR1 SGDLS and CDR2 YYNGEE. CDR3: CASSENTGELFF. The CDR3 DNA is TGTGCCAGCAGCGAAAACACCGGGGAGCTGTTTTTT.

This clonotype was observed many times. V and J are TRBV7-2 and TRBJ2-3, with TRBD2 matching over 10 bases. Trimming cost V 1 base and J 2 bases; bases outside gene matches: 6. The CDR3 totals 17 residues. CDR1 SGHTA and CDR2 FQGNSA come from the germline V gene. This CDR3 is CASSLGRLAGNTDTQYF. The CDR3 DNA is TGTGCCAGCAGCTTAGGACGACTAGCGGGTAACACAGATACGCAGTATTTT.

The chain recombines TRBV10-3 with TRBJ2-5; 8 bases are shared with TRBD2. This CDR3 is built from 15 residues. The V gene end was trimmed by 3 bases and the J gene end by 3 bases; junction bases not matched to a gene: 6. Looked up from germline, CDR1 is ENHRY and CDR2 is SYGVKD. CDR3 residues: CAISDSGTQEETQYF. The CDR3 coding sequence is TGTGCCATCAGTGATAGCGGGACTCAAGAAGAGACCCAGTACTTC.

This clonotype was found many times. Written as DNA, the CDR3 is TGTGCCAGCAGTCCCCTATACAGGGGGGCTAATGAAAAACTGTTTTTT. This codes for CASSPLYRGANEKLFF. This chain connects TRBV27 to TRBJ1-4; TRBD1 aligns across 8 bases. The germline gives CDR1 MNHEY, CDR2 SMNVEV (reference sequence). This CDR3 region has 16 residues. The V segment lost 5 bases and the J segment 3 bases; nucleotides outside the gene matches: 8.

This clonotype was counted ten times or more. The rearrangement links TRBV12-3 or TRBV12-4 to TRBJ1-1; D uncertain. Trimming shortened V by 3 bases and J by 11 bases, and 10 bases separated the two germline ends. The CDR3 runs to 11 residues. The CDR3 DNA reads TGTGCCAGCAGTTTGGGCGTAGGTGCTTTCTTT. Protein sequence: CASSLGVGAFF.

This clonotype is labeled as medium-sized. The chain recombines TRBV4-1 with TRBJ2-7, with D possibly TRBD1 on 5 matching bases. Germline CDR1 is MGHRA and CDR2 is YSYEKL. The V end lost 0 bases, the J end lost 5 bases, and 17 bases lay between the germline ends. The CDR3 length is 16 residues. CDR3 nucleotide sequence: TGCGCCAGCAGCCAAGATACGACGGCAGGGTTTAACGAGCAGTACTTC. This gives the protein CASSQDTTAGFNEQYF.

V usage is TRBV7-8 and J usage is TRBJ2-3; D is unclear. V gave up 6 bases and J gave up 0 bases, with 10 bases separating them. CDR3 length: 14 amino acids. Germline CDR1 and CDR2: SGHVS and FQNEAQ. Here the CDR3 DNA reads TGTGCCAGCAGGCGAACTTACAGCACAGATACGCAGTATTTT. Its protein is CASRRTYSTDTQYF.

This clonotype is deemed medium-sized. V gene TRBV6-5 combines with J gene TRBJ1-1; 10 bases match TRBD1. Germline V gene data show CDR1 as MNHEY and CDR2 as SVGAGI. V shed 8 bases, J shed 3 bases, and the junction held 3 bases outside the gene matches. CDR3 length: 13 residues. The chain's CDR3 is CASDRGPDTEAFF. The CDR3 DNA is TGTGCCAGCGACAGGGGGCCTGACACTGAAGCTTTCTTT.

This clonotype is medium-sized by share. CDR3 DNA: TGTGCCAGCAGTGGGTACCGAGATCAGCCCCAGCATTTT. Encoded protein: CASSGYRDQPQHF. The rearrangement joins TRBV6-1 to TRBJ1-5; D is undetermined. The V gene's germline CDR1 is MNHNS and CDR2 SASEGT. This CDR3 region has 13 residues. Trimming stripped 4 bases from V and 5 bases from J, with 9 bases between.

This clonotype was seen repeatedly, ten times or more. This sequence joins TRBV10-1 and TRBJ2-1; 8 nucleotides match TRBD1. Germline CDR1 reads WNHNN; CDR2 reads SYGVQD (reference sequence). Unmatched junction bases numbered 4, after V lost 8 bases and J lost 4 bases. The CDR3 covers 13 residues. CDR3 loop: CASGQGRYNEQFF. The CDR3, as DNA: TGCGCCAGCGGACAGGGTCGGTACAATGAGCAGTTCTTC.

This clonotype was found many times. The V and J genes are TRBV5-4 and TRBJ2-3; 8 bases line up with TRBD2. This CDR3 spans 16 amino acids. Germline V gives CDR1 SGHNT, CDR2 YYREEE (reference sequence). After removal of 3 bases from V and 0 bases from J, the junction contained 6 bases not matched to a gene. This chain's CDR3 is CASSWKAGVSTDTQYF. The CDR3 bases are TGTGCCAGCAGCTGGAAAGCGGGGGTTAGCACAGATACGCAGTATTTT. Using reference TRBV5-4 and TRBJ2-3 for the parts outside the CDR3, the full variable domain is ETGVTQSPTHLIKTRGQQVTLRCSSQSGHNTVSWYQQALGQGPQFIFQYYREEENGRGNFPPRFSGLQFPNYSSELNVNALELDDSALYLCASSWKAGVSTDTQYFGPGTRLTVL.

By share of the sample, this clonotype is medium-sized. The chain is built from TRBV7-2 and TRBJ2-1; D uncertain. CDR3 length: 12 amino acids. The germline gives CDR1 SGHTA, CDR2 FQGNSA. Trimming took 6 bases from V and 5 from J, leaving 8 bases between them. Here the CDR3 reads CASRGRNNEQFF. The CDR3 DNA reads TGTGCCAGCAGAGGTCGTAACAATGAGCAGTTCTTC.

This clonotype was found many times. This sequence joins TRBV7-6 and TRBJ2-3; 7 bases are a match to TRBD2. Losses at the gene ends were 5 bases for V and 2 bases for J; bases not matched to a gene: 4. The CDR3 is 14 amino acids. CDR1 SGHVS and CDR2 FNYEAQ come from the germline V gene. The CDR3 loop reads CASSPSGDTDTQYF. The CDR3 DNA reads TGTGCCAGCAGCCCGAGCGGGGACACAGATACGCAGTATTTT.

This clonotype occurred many times. V usage is TRBV7-3 and J usage is TRBJ2-5, with a possible D match to TRBD1 (7 bases). CDR1 is SGHTA, CDR2 FQGTGA, per germline. This CDR3 is built from 14 residues. Trimming cost V 7 bases and J 4 bases, with 16 bases left between them. The CDR3 region is CASNLGQEGETQYF. In DNA, the CDR3 is TGTGCCAGCAACCTAGGACAGGAGGGAGAGACCCAGTACTTC.

This clonotype was found a few times. The gene calls are TRBV20-1 and TRBJ1-5, with TRBD1 identical over 7 bases. Germline V gene sequence: CDR1 DFQATT, CDR2 SNEGSKA (reference sequence). The V and J ends lost 6 bases and 3 bases, in that order; junction bases with no gene match: 5. The CDR3 is 13 amino acids. CDR3 sequence: CSAPGQPNQPQHF. As DNA, the CDR3 is TGCAGTGCCCCGGGACAGCCCAATCAGCCCCAGCATTTT.

Many counts were recorded for this clonotype. The chain links TRBV18 to TRBJ2-6, with D perhaps matching TRBD2 (5 bases). The germline V gene encodes CDR1 KGHSH and CDR2 LQKENI. V was pared by 5 bases and J by 4 bases, with 18 bases between. The CDR3 has 17 amino acids. CDR3 residues: CASSYSPTSGGANVLTF. The CDR3 bases are TGTGCCAGCTCATACTCCCCCACGTCGGGGGGGGCCAACGTCCTGACTTTC. The full variable domain, completed using reference TRBV18 and TRBJ2-6, is NAGVMQNPRHLVRRRGQEARLRCSPMKGHSHVYWYRQLPEEGLKFMVYLQKENIIDESGMPKERFSAEFPKEGPSILRIQQVVRGDSAAYFCASSYSPTSGGANVLTFGAGSRLTVL.

This clonotype was seen ten or more times. J is TRBJ2-5 and V is TRBV12-3 or TRBV12-4; 9 bases agree with TRBD2. The CDR3 is 16 residues long. The V and J ends lost 1 base and 1 base, in that order; junction bases with no gene match: 4. The CDR3 DNA reads as TGTGCCAGCAGTTTAGATGCGGGGGGGGTCCAAGAGACCCAGTACTTC. Translating gives CASSLDAGGVQETQYF.

This clonotype was recorded at least ten times. J is TRBJ2-3 and V is TRBV6-6, with D perhaps matching TRBD2 (5 bases). The CDR3 is made up of 17 amino acids. Trimming left V 3 bases short and J 0 bases short, with 16 bases between. The germline gives CDR1 MNHNY, CDR2 SVGAGI (reference sequence). CDR3 sequence (DNA): TGTGCCAGCAGTTATAGGGCGGGCTCCTCGAGCACAGATACGCAGTATTTT. It specifies CASSYRAGSSSTDTQYF.

This clonotype was seen many times. The chain combines TRBV6-5 with TRBJ1-1; D is undetermined. Germline V lookup: CDR1 MNHEY, CDR2 SVGAGI. V was trimmed by 10 bases and J by 1 base, leaving 13 bases between them. The CDR3 length is 13 residues. The CDR3 sequence: CATKANRNTEAFF. DNA of the CDR3: TGTGCCACCAAAGCAAACAGGAACACTGAAGCTTTCTTT.

The sample holds a few counts of this clonotype. The rearrangement uses TRBV7-6 and TRBJ2-2, with D perhaps matching TRBD1 (6 bases). The germline gives CDR1 SGHVS, CDR2 FNYEAQ. The CDR3 consists of 16 residues. V was pared by 3 bases and J by 3 bases, with 14 bases between. CDR3 amino acids: CASSFLGQPDTGELFF. The CDR3 DNA follows: TGTGCCAGCAGCTTTCTTGGACAGCCGGACACCGGGGAGCTGTTTTTT.

This clonotype was seen at least ten times. The rearrangement links TRBV20-1 to TRBJ2-1; 9 nucleotides align to TRBD2. Trimming cost V 6 bases and J 3 bases; bases outside gene matches: 3. The germline gives CDR1 DFQATT, CDR2 SNEGSKA (reference sequence). This CDR3 region has 13 residues. CDR3 protein: CSARGGVYNEQFF. In DNA form, the CDR3 reads TGCAGTGCCCGCGGGGGGGTCTACAATGAGCAGTTCTTC.

This clonotype has ten or more counts. The chain employs TRBV6-1 and TRBJ1-1; D is possibly TRBD1 (5 bases). Germline lookup yields CDR1 MNHNS and CDR2 SASEGT. V lost 1 base, J lost 4 bases, and 13 bases lay in between. This CDR3 region has 15 residues. This CDR3 is CASSEGPQGFTEAFF. CDR3 DNA: TGTGCCAGCAGTGAAGGGCCCCAGGGTTTCACTGAAGCTTTCTTT.

Many counts were recorded for this clonotype. CDR3 in DNA: TGTGCCAGCAGTGAACAGGGCGATGCCAACTATGGCTACACCTTC. This sequence encodes CASSEQGDANYGYTF. The chain employs TRBV6-1 and TRBJ1-2; tentatively, D is TRBD1 (5 bases). The V gene lost 2 bases and the J gene lost 2 bases, with 12 bases spanning the gap. The CDR3 consists of 15 residues. The germline V gene has CDR1 MNHNS and CDR2 SASEGT.

This clonotype was recorded a few times. This rearrangement joins TRBV4-3 to TRBJ2-3; no clear D gene. Germline V lookup: CDR1 LGHNA, CDR2 YSLEER. V lost 1 base and J 0 bases, leaving 8 bases between the germline ends. CDR3 length: 15 amino acids. The CDR3 region is CASSQGSFSTDTQYF. The CDR3, as DNA: TGCGCCAGCAGCCAAGGAAGTTTTAGCACAGATACGCAGTATTTT.

Many counts were recorded for this clonotype. CDR3 in amino acids: CASSLRGNSYNEQFF. CDR3 DNA: TGTGCCAGCAGCTTACGGGGTAACTCCTACAATGAGCAGTTCTTC. The gene calls are TRBV7-9 and TRBJ2-1, with D possibly matching TRBD2 (5 bases). CDR1 is SEHNR, CDR2 FQNEAQ, per germline (reference sequence). The CDR3 spans 15 residues. Trimming removed 2 bases from V and 0 bases from J, with 8 bases in between.